One sample yielded the 8 T cell receptor beta chains listed below, sequenced in a study of blood T cell repertoires in COVID-19. Using immunoSEQ multiplex PCR, the repertoire was profiled, and TCRdb retains in-frame clones only, with some absent. The top ten hold around 0.67% of the sample, which has some 260,000 clones, approximately 91% seen once. Sequencing used peripheral blood. Source of these receptors: a human donor in a cohort sampled during active COVID-19.

CDR3 loop: CASSLGLYRSYGYTF. The CDR3 DNA reads TGTGCCAGCAGCTTAGGCCTTTATCGTTCCTATGGCTACACCTTC. V gene TRBV13 combines with J gene TRBJ1-2; D gene unclear. V gave up 0 bases and J gave up 4 bases, with 12 bases separating them. This CDR3 contains 15 residues. Germline CDR1 is PRHDT and CDR2 is FYEKMQ (reference sequence).

This chain links TRBV2 with TRBJ1-5; the match to TRBD1 covers 9 bases. V lost 1 base, J lost 6 bases, and 1 base stayed unmatched. The CDR3 loop spans 14 amino acids. Per germline, CDR1 SNHLY and CDR2 FYNNEI. The CDR3 protein is CASSEGTGVQPQHF. DNA of the CDR3: TGTGCCAGCAGTGAAGGGACAGGGGTTCAGCCCCAGCATTTT.

The chain recombines TRBV19 with TRBJ1-5; D is perhaps TRBD1 (6 bases). The CDR3 loop spans 14 amino acids. Trimming removed 6 bases from V and 3 bases from J, with 12 bases in between. Germline V gene data show CDR1 as LNHDA and CDR2 as SQIVND (reference sequence). Here the CDR3 DNA reads TGTGCCAGTAGAAGCCGGACAGTCAATCAGCCCCAGCATTTT. Its translation: CASRSRTVNQPQHF.

This clone came up a few times. The V call is TRBV28, the J call TRBJ2-1; possible D gene TRBD1, 6 bases. Looked up from germline, CDR1 is MDHEN and CDR2 is SYDVKM. Trimming left V 10 bases short and J 8 bases short, with 12 bases between. The CDR3 length is 11 residues. The CDR3 coding sequence is TGTGCCACTCAGGGGCGCTATGAGCAGTTCTTC. As protein: CATQGRYEQFF.

The DNA for the CDR3 is TGTGCCAGTAGTACCATCGACACCTCTAATGAAAAACTGTTTTTT. Protein: CASSTIDTSNEKLFF. V and J are TRBV19 and TRBJ1-4; D is unclear. Germline V lookup: CDR1 LNHDA, CDR2 SQIVND (reference sequence). The CDR3 is made up of 15 amino acids. Trimming pared 4 bases from V and 3 bases from J, leaving 12 bases between.

This clone was detected only once. The chain joins TRBV10-3 to TRBJ2-7; 12 bases align to TRBD2. Germline V gives CDR1 ENHRY, CDR2 SYGVKD. The CDR3 is 15 residues long. The V segment lost 7 bases and the J segment 5 bases; nucleotides outside the gene matches: 9. As DNA, the CDR3 is TGTGCCATCACTTCTAGCGGGAGGGGATTTAACGAGCAGTACTTC. It translates to CAITSSGRGFNEQYF.

V usage is TRBV4-2 and J usage is TRBJ1-2; tentative D call: TRBD1 (5 bases). Between the trimmed V and J ends, which lost 1 base and 3 bases, there was a span of 12 bases. From germline, CDR1 is LGHNA and CDR2 YNFKEQ. This CDR3 region has 15 residues. The CDR3 region has the DNA TGTGCCAGCAGCCAAGCGTTTGGAGGGGACTATGGCTACACCTTC. This gives the protein CASSQAFGGDYGYTF.

Only a few counts were recorded for this clone. J is TRBJ1-4 and V is TRBV5-5, with 7 nucleotides matching TRBD1. The CDR3 is made up of 16 amino acids. Losses at the gene ends were 4 bases for V and 5 bases for J; bases not matched to a gene: 11. Germline V gene sequence: CDR1 SGHKS, CDR2 YYEKEE (reference sequence). This chain's CDR3 is CASSPYRAGGNEKLFF. The DNA for the CDR3 is TGTGCCAGCAGCCCCTACCGGGCAGGGGGAAATGAAAAACTGTTTTTT. Full variable domain (rest looked up from reference TRBV5-5 and TRBJ1-4): DAGVTQSPTHLIKTRGQQVTLRCSPISGHKSVSWYQQVLGQGPQFIFQYYEKEERGRGNFPDRFSARQFPNYSSELNVNALLLGDSALYLCASSPYRAGGNEKLFFGSGTQLSVL.